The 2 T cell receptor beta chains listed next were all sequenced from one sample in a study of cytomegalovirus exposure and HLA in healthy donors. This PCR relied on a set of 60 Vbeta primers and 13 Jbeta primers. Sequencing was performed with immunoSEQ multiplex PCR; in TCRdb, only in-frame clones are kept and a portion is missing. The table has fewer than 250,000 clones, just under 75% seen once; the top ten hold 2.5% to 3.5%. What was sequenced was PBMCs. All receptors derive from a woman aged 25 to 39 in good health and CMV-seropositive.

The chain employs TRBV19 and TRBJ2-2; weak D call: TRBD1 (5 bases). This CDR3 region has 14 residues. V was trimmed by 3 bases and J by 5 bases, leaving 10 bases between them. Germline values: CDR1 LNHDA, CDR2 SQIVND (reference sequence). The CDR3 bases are TGTGCCAGTAGTATGTGGCAGGGAACCGGGGAGCTGTTTTTT. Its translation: CASSMWQGTGELFF.

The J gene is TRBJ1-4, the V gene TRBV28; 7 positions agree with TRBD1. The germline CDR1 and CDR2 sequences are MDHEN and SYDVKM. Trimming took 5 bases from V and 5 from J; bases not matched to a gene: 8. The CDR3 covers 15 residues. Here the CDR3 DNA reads TGTGCCAGCAGTCCTAGGGACAGTGGGAATGAAAAACTGTTTTTT. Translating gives CASSPRDSGNEKLFF.